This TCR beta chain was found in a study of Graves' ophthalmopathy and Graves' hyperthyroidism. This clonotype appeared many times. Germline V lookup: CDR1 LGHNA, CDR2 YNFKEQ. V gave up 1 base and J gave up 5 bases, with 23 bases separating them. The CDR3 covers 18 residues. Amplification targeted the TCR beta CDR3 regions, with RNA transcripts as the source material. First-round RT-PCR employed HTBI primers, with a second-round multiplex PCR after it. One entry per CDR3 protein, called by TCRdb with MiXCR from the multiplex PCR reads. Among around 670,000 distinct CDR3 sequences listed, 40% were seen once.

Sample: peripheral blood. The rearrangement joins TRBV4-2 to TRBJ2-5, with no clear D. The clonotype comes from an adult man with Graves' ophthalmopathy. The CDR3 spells CASSQATGLHSPMETQYF. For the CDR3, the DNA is TGTGCCAGCAGCCAAGCCACGGGTCTACACTCCCCCATGGAGACCCAGTACTTC.